What follows are 2 T cell receptor beta chains derived from one specimen sequenced in a study of T cell changes during pregnancy in multiple sclerosis. Some clones are missing from TCRdb's copy, which holds only in-frame ones; the method was immunoSEQ multiplex PCR. The sample yields tens of thousands of clones, roughly 92% seen once. Sequenced material: peripheral blood, taken in the second trimester of pregnancy. Source of these receptors: a female donor with multiple sclerosis, enrolled in a pregnancy study.

V and J are TRBV21-1 and TRBJ2-2; the listed D gene, TRBD1, was not tested against the DNA. TRBV21-1 is annotated as a pseudogene. The CDR3 is made up of 14 amino acids. The CDR3 DNA reads TGTGCCAGCAGCTTAGACACCAGAACCGGGGAGCTGTTTTTT. This encodes CASSLDTRTGELFF.

This sequence joins TRBV5-1 and TRBJ2-3, with 12 bases that match TRBD1. This CDR3 is 18 amino acids long. The V and J ends lost 3 bases and 5 bases, in that order; junction bases with no gene match: 13. Germline V gene lookup returns CDR1 SGHRS and CDR2 YFSETQ. The CDR3 spells CASSSAPRGTGGLDTQYF. The CDR3 DNA reads as TGCGCCAGCAGCTCGGCTCCCCGCGGGACAGGGGGCCTAGATACGCAGTATTTT.